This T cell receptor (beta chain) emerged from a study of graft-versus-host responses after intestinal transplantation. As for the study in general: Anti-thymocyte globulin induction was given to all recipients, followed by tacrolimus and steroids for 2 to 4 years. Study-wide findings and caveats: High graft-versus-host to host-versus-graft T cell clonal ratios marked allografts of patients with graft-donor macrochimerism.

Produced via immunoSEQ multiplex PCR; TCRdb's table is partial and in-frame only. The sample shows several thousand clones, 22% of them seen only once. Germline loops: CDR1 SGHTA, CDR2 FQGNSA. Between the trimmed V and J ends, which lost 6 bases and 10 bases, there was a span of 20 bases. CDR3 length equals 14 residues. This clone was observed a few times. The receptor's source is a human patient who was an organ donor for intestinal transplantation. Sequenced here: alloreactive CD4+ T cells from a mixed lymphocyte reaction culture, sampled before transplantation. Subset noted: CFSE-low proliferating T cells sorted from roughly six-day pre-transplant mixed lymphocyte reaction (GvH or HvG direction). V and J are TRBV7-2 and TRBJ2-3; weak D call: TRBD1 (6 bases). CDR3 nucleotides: TGTGCCAGCAGACAGGTGGGGGCCCTGGGGGCGCAGTATTTT. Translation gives CASRQVGALGAQYF. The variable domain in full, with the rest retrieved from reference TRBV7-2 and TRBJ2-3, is GAGVSQSPSNKVTEKGKDVELRCDPISGHTALYWYRQSLGQGLEFLIYFQGNSAPDKSGLPSDRFSAERTGGSVSTLTIQRTQQEDSAVYLCASRQVGALGAQYFGPGTRLTVL.